These 4 T cell receptor beta chains originate from one sample sequenced in a study of blood T cell repertoires in COVID-19. Assay: immunoSEQ multiplex PCR; the TCRdb copy retains only in-frame clones and omits some. The sample contains 45,000 to 65,000 clones, about 85% of which appear only once. Sequences were obtained from peripheral blood. Receptor source: a human donor with acute or convalescent COVID-19. The donor label of this sample is uncertain.

V is TRBV7-3 and J is TRBJ2-5; a possible D gene is TRBD2 (7 bases). Germline CDR1 reads SGHTA; CDR2 reads FQGTGA. The V gene lost 4 bases and the J gene lost 9 bases, with 15 bases spanning the gap. The CDR3 totals 13 residues. In nucleotides, the CDR3 is TGTGCCAGCAGCTCCGTGGGGGCGGGGGCCCAGTACTTC. This encodes CASSSVGAGAQYF.

This clone was seen once. V usage is TRBV28 and J usage is TRBJ2-2; D is uncertain. V shed 6 bases and J shed 0 bases, with 8 bases lying between them. The V gene's germline CDR1 is MDHEN and CDR2 SYDVKM. The CDR3 loop spans 14 amino acids. The CDR3 sequence is CASSRVANTGELFF. Here the CDR3 DNA reads TGTGCCAGCAGCCGGGTGGCGAACACCGGGGAGCTGTTTTTT.

The DNA of the CDR3 is TGTGCCTGGAGTGTACGTGGGGCCGGTGAAAAACTGTTTTTT. Translation gives CAWSVRGAGEKLFF. The rearrangement links TRBV30 to TRBJ1-4; tentatively, D is TRBD1 (5 bases). Trimming shortened V by 0 bases and J by 7 bases, and 12 bases separated the two germline ends. There are 14 residues in the CDR3. CDR1 GTSNPN and CDR2 SVGIG come from the germline V gene (reference sequence).

The chain joins TRBV6-5 to TRBJ2-5; a possible D gene is TRBD2 (7 bases). V was shortened by 6 bases and J by 4 bases, with 18 bases between the two germline ends. This CDR3 is 15 amino acids long. CDR1 and CDR2 from the germline V gene are MNHEY and SVGAGI. CDR3 bases: TGTGCCAGCAGCGCAGTTCAGGGGAGGGGAGAGACCCAGTACTTC. This sequence encodes CASSAVQGRGETQYF.